A selection of T cell receptor beta chains follows, all from one sample in a study of cytomegalovirus exposure and HLA in healthy donors. Here immunoSEQ multiplex PCR was the method, and the copy in TCRdb shows in-frame clones only, minus some. The listing contains about 160,000 clones. Sequencing was done on a sample of PBMCs. These receptor sequences come from a man aged 25-40 years in good health and CMV-seronegative. CDR3s include the opening cysteine and the closing phenylalanine or tryptophan. Each record gives: J gene, CDR3 length, V gene, D gene, CDR3 protein, CDR3 DNA. D genes are given only for firm matches.

>TRBJ1-2|11|TRBV29-1|NA
CSAGGSYGYTF
TGCAGCGCCGGGGGGAGCTATGGCTACACCTTC
>TRBJ1-1|15|TRBV5-1|NA
CASSLRAGAGTEAFF
TGCGCCAGCAGCTTAAGGGCAGGGGCTGGCACTGAAGCTTTCTTT
>TRBJ2-3|16|TRBV14|TRBD1
CASSPGTERFTDTQYF
TGTGCCAGCAGCCCGGGGACAGAGAGATTCACAGATACGCAGTATTTT
>TRBJ2-5|16|TRBV6-5|TRBD2
CASSYGGLAGGETQYF
TGTGCCAGCAGTTACGGGGGACTAGCGGGAGGAGAGACCCAGTACTTC
>TRBJ1-2|14|TRBV14|NA
CASSHRQVDYGYTF
TGTGCCAGCAGCCACCGACAGGTGGACTATGGCTACACCTTC
>TRBJ2-1|12|TRBV11-2|NA
CASSSEVDEQFF
TGTGCCAGCAGCTCGGAGGTCGATGAGCAGTTCTTC
>TRBJ1-2|14|TRBV29-1|NA
CSVRWGQGDYGYTF
TGCAGCGTTCGATGGGGGCAGGGTGATTATGGCTACACCTTC
>TRBJ1-3|14|TRBV7-9|NA
CASSLRGSGNTIYF
TGTGCCAGCAGCTTAAGGGGGTCTGGAAACACCATATATTTT
>TRBJ1-4|15|TRBV11-1|NA
CASSLRGSGNEKLFF
TGTGCCAGCAGCTTAAGGGGTAGCGGTAATGAAAAACTGTTTTTT
>TRBJ2-7|14|TRBV2|TRBD2
CASRDGLATYEQYF
TGTGCCAGCAGGGATGGACTAGCTACCTACGAGCAGTACTTC
>TRBJ1-3|15|TRBV9|TRBD1
CASSVRGQGGNTIYF
TGTGCCAGCAGCGTCAGGGGGCAGGGAGGAAACACCATATATTTT
>TRBJ1-3|17|TRBV27|TRBD1
CASSFQGGASSGNTIYF
TGTGCCAGCAGTTTCCAGGGGGGTGCGAGCTCTGGAAACACCATATATTTT
>TRBJ2-1|11|TRBV7-6|NA
CASSTGIEQFF
TGTGCCAGCAGCACAGGGATCGAGCAGTTCTTC
>TRBJ2-3|14|TRBV11-3|TRBD1
CASSWDRGTDTQYF
TGTGCCAGCAGCTGGGACAGAGGCACAGATACGCAGTATTTT
>TRBJ1-1|13|TRBV7-9|NA
CASSLAWSTEAFF
TGTGCCAGCAGCTTAGCTTGGAGCACTGAAGCTTTCTTT
>TRBJ2-3|13|TRBV9|TRBD2
CASSVGGRDTQYF
TGTGCCAGCAGCGTAGGCGGGAGGGATACGCAGTATTTT
>TRBJ2-7|16|TRBV29-1|TRBD1
CSVGWTGRGPNDEQYF
TGCAGCGTCGGATGGACAGGGAGAGGCCCTAATGACGAGCAGTACTTC
>TRBJ2-2|15|TRBV6-4|TRBD2
CASSDHRGGTGELFF
TGTGCCAGCAGTGATCATAGGGGAGGGACCGGGGAGCTGTTTTTT
>TRBJ2-5|14|TRBV19|NA
CASSIERGGETQYF
TGTGCCAGTAGTATAGAACGTGGAGGGGAGACCCAGTACTTC
>TRBJ2-1|15|TRBV29-1|NA
CSGQGPGASYNEQFF
TGCAGCGGCCAGGGTCCTGGGGCCTCCTACAATGAGCAGTTCTTC
>TRBJ2-2|16|TRBV11-1|NA
CASSIRQAANTGELFF
TGTGCCAGCAGCATTCGACAGGCCGCGAACACCGGGGAGCTGTTTTTT
>TRBJ1-5|13|TRBV29-1|TRBD1
CSVGTVTNQPQHF
TGCAGCGTCGGGACAGTTACCAATCAGCCCCAGCATTTT